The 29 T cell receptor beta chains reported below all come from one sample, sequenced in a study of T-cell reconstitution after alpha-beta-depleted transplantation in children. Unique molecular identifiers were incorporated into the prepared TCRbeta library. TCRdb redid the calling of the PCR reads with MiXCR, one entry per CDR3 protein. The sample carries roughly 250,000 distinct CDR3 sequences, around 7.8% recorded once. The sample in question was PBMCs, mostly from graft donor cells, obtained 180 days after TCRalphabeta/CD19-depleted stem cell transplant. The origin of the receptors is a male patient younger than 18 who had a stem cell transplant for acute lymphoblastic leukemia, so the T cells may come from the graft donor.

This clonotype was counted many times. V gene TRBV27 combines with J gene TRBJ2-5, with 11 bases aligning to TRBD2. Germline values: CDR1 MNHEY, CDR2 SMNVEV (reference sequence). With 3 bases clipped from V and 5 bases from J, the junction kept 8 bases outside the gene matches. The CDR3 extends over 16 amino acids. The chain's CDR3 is CASSLYLAGGWETQYF. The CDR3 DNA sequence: TGTGCCAGCAGTTTGTATCTAGCGGGGGGTTGGGAGACCCAGTACTTC.

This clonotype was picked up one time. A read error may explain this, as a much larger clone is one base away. The CDR3 DNA is TGTGCCAGCAGCAGGGCCGCCTACAATGAGCCGTTCTTC. Its translation: CASSRAAYNEPFF. The chain recombines TRBV7-6 with TRBJ2-1; unclear D gene. There are 13 residues in the CDR3. Germline loops: CDR1 SGHVS, CDR2 FNYEAQ.

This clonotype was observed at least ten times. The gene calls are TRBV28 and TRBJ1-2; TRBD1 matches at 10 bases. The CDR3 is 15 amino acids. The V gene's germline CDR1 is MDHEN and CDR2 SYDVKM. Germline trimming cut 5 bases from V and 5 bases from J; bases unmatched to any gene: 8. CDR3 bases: TGTGCCAGCAGTCTACCGACAGGGGGCTCGTATGGCTACACCTTC. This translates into CASSLPTGGSYGYTF.

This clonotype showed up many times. CDR3 region: CASSLGLQGQYF. The CDR3 DNA reads TGTGCCAGCAGTTTGGGGCTCCAAGGGCAGTACTTC. The rearrangement uses TRBV28 and TRBJ2-7, with D perhaps matching TRBD1 (5 bases). This CDR3 is built from 12 residues. V gave up 3 bases and J gave up 9 bases, with 12 bases separating them. In germline, CDR1 is MDHEN, CDR2 SYDVKM. The full variable domain, completed using reference TRBV28 and TRBJ2-7, is DVKVTQSSRYLVKRTGEKVFLECVQDMDHENMFWYRQDPGLGLRLIYFSYDVKMKEKGDIPEGYSVSREKKERFSLILESASTNQTSMYLCASSLGLQGQYFGPGTRLTVT.

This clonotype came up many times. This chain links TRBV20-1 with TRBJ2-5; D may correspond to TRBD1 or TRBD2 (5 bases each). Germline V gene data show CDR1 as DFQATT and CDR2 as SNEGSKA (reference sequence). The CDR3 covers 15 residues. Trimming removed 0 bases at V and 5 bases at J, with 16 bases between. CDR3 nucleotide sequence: TGCAGTGCTAGAGATCTGGGACCACGGTGGGAGACCCAGTACTTC. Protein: CSARDLGPRWETQYF.

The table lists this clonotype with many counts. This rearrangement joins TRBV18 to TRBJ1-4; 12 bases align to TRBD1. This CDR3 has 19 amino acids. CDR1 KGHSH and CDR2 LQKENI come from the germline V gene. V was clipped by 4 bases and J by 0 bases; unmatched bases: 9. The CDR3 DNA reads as TGTGCCAGCTCACTCCGGGACAGGGGGCTCTCCGCAACTAATGAAAAACTGTTTTTT. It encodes CASSLRDRGLSATNEKLFF.

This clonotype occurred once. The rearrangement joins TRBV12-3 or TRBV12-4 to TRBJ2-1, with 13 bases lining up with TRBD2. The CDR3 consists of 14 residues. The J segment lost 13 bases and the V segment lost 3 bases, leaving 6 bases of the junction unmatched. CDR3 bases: TGTGCCAGCAGTTTTAGGACTAGCGGGAGTAATCAGTTCTTC. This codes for CASSFRTSGSNQFF.

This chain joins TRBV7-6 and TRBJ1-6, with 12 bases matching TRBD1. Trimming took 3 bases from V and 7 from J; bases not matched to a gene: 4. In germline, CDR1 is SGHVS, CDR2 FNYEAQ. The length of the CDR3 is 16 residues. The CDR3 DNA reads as TGTGCCAGCAGCTTGGGACAGGGGGCGACGAATTCACCCCTCCACTTT. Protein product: CASSLGQGATNSPLHF.

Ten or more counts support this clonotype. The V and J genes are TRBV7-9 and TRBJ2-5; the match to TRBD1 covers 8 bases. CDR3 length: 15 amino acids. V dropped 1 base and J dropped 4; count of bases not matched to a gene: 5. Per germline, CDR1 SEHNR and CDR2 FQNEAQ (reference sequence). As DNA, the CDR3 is TGTGCCAGCAGCTTAGGGACAGGGACGATAGAGACCCAGTACTTC. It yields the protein CASSLGTGTIETQYF.

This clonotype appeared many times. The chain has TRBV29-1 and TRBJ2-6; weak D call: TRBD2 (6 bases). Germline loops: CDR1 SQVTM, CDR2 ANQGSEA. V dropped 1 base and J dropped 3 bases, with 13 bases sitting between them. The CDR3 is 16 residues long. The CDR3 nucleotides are TGCAGCGTTGAAGCCAGGGAGGCCTTTGGGGCCAACGTCCTGACTTTC. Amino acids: CSVEAREAFGANVLTF. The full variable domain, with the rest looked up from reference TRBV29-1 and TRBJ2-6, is SAVISQKPSRDICQRGTSLTIQCQVDSQVTMMFWYRQQPGQSLTLIATANQGSEATYESGFVIDKFPISRPNLTFSTLTVSNMSPEDSSIYLCSVEAREAFGANVLTFGAGSRLTVL.

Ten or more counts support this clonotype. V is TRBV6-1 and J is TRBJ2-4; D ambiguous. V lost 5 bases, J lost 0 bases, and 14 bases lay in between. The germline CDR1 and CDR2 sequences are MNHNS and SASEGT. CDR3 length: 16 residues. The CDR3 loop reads CASSKGVNLAKNIQYF. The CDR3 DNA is TGTGCCAGCAGTAAGGGCGTGAATCTAGCCAAAAACATTCAGTACTTC.

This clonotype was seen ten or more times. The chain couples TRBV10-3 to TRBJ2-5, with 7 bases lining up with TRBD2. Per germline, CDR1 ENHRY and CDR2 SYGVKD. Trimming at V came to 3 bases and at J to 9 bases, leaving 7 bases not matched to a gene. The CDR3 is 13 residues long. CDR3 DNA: TGTGCCATCAGTGAACGGGATCGGGAGGCCCAGTACTTC. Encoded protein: CAISERDREAQYF.

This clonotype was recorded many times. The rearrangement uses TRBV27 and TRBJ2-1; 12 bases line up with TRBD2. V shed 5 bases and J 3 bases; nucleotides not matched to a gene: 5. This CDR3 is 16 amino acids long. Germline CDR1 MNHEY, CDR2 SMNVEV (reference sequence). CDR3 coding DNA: TGTGCCAGCAGTCCCTGGACTAGCGGGGACTACAATGAGCAGTTCTTC. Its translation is CASSPWTSGDYNEQFF.

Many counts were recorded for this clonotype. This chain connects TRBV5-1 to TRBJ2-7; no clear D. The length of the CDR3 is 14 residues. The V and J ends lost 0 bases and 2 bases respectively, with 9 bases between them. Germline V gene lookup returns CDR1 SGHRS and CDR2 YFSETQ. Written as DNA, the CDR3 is TGCGCCAGCAGCTTGGATCAGGTAGCCTACGAGCAGTACTTC. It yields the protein CASSLDQVAYEQYF.

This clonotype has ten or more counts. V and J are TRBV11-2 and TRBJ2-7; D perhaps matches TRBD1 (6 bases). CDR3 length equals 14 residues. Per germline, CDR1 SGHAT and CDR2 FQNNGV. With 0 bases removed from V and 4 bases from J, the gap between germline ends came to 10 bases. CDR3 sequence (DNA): TGTGCCAGCAGCTTAGACGGGACATTGTACGAGCAGTACTTC. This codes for CASSLDGTLYEQYF.

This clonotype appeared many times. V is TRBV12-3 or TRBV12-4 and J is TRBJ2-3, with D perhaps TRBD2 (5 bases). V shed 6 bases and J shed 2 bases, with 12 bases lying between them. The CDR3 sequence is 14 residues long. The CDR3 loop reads CASSPRGDTDTQYF. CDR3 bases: TGTGCCAGCAGCCCCCGGGGAGACACAGATACGCAGTATTTT.

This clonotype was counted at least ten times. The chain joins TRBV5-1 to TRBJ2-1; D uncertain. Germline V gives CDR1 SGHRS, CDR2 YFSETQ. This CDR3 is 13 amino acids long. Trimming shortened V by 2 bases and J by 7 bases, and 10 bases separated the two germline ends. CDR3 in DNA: TGCGCCAGCAGCTTTAGGCCGCCGAATGAGCAGTTCTTC. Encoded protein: CASSFRPPNEQFF.

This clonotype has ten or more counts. DNA for the CDR3: TGTGCCAGCAGCTCCACAGGGTTGGGGCACACGCAGTATTTT. Protein sequence: CASSSTGLGHTQYF. The chain carries TRBV5-5 and TRBJ2-3; a weak D match, TRBD1 (6 bases). From germline, CDR1 is SGHKS and CDR2 YYEKEE (reference sequence). The CDR3 loop spans 14 amino acids. V was clipped by 3 bases and J by 9 bases, with 17 bases between them.

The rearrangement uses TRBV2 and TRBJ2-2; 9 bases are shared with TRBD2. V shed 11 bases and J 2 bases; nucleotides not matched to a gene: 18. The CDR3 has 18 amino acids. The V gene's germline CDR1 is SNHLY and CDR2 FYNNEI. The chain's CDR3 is CAFRKRGASLTNTGELFF. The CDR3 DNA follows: TGTGCCTTCAGAAAGCGGGGGGCCAGCTTAACTAACACCGGGGAGCTGTTTTTT.

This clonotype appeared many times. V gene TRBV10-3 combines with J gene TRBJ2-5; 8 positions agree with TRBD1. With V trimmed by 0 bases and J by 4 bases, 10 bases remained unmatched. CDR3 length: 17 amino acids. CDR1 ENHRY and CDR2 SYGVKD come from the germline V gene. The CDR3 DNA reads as TGTGCCATCAGTGAGTCGTGGACAGGGAAGAAAGGAGAGACCCAGTACTTC. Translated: CAISESWTGKKGETQYF.

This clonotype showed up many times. The chain's CDR3 is CASSLARQGRTSDRPYEQYF. The CDR3 DNA is TGTGCCAGCAGCTTAGCGCGGCAGGGGAGGACTAGCGACCGCCCCTACGAGCAGTACTTC. V usage is TRBV7-2 and J usage is TRBJ2-7; TRBD2 aligns across 9 bases. CDR1 is SGHTA and CDR2 is FQGNSA in the germline V gene. V was clipped by 0 bases and J by 2 bases; unmatched bases: 17. The CDR3 has 20 amino acids.

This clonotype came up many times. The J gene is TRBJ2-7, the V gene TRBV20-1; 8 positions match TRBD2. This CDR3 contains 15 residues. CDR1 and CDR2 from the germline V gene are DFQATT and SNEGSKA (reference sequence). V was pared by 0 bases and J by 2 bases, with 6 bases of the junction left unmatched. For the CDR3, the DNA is TGCAGTGCTAGAGATCCCGGGGGGGCCCCCTACGAGCAGTACTTC. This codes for CSARDPGGAPYEQYF.

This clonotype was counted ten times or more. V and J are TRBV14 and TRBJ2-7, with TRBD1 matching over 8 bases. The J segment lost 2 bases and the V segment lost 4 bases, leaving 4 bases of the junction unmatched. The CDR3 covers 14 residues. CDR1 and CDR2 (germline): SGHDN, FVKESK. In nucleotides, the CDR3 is TGTGCCAGCAGCCCCTGGGACAGGCCCTACGAGCAGTACTTC. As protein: CASSPWDRPYEQYF.

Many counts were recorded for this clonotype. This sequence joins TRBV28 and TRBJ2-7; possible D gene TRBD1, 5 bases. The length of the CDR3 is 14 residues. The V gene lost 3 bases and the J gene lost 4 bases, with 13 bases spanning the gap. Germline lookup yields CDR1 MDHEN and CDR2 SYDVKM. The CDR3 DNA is TGTGCCAGCAGTTTTGCAGGGAAGGGGTACGAGCAGTACTTC. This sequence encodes CASSFAGKGYEQYF.

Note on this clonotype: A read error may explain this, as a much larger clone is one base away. The CDR3 region is CASSGDRGYVYTF. The CDR3 DNA sequence: TGTGCCAGCAGTGGGGACAGGGGCTATGTCTACACCTTC. The V gene is TRBV12-3 or TRBV12-4, the J gene TRBJ1-2; 10 bases agree with TRBD1. There are 13 residues in the CDR3.

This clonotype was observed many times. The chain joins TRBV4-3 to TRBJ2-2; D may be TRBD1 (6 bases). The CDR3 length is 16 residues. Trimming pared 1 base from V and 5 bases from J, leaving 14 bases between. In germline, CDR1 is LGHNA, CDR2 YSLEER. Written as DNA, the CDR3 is TGCGCCAGCAGCCAAGCGGGGCAGGGGCTGACCGGGGAGCTGTTTTTT. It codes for CASSQAGQGLTGELFF.

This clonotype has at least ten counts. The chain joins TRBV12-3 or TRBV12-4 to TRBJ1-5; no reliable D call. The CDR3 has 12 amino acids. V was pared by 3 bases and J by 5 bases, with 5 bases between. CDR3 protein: CASSLGDQPQHF. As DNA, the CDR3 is TGTGCCAGCAGTTTGGGAGATCAGCCCCAGCATTTT.

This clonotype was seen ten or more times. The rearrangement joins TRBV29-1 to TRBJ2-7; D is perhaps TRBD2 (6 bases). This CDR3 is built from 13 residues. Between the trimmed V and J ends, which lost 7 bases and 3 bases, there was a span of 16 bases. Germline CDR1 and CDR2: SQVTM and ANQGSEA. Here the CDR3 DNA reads TGCAGCGCTTCACCGGGACTGGACTACGAGCAGTACTTC. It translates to CSASPGLDYEQYF.

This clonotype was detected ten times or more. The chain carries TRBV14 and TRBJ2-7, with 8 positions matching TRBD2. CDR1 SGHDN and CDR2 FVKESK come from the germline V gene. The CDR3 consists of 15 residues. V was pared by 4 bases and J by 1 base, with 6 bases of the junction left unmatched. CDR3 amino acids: CASSRLAGPSYEQYF. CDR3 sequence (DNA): TGTGCCAGCAGCCGTTTAGCGGGGCCTTCCTACGAGCAGTACTTC. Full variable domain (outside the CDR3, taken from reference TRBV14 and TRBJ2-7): EAGVTQFPSHSVIEKGQTVTLRCDPISGHDNLYWYRRVMGKEIKFLLHFVKESKQDESGMPNNRFLAERTGGTYSTLKVQPAELEDSGVYFCASSRLAGPSYEQYFGPGTRLTVT.